These T cell receptor beta chains were read from a single sample in a study of blood T cell repertoires in COVID-19. Libraries were prepared by immunoSEQ multiplex PCR; TCRdb keeps only in-frame clonotypes and omits some of them. Altogether more than 300,000 clones are present, 91% being singletons, with the ten largest covering roughly 0.9%. The sequenced sample was PBMCs or T cells enriched from blood (not recorded which). These receptors all stem from a middle-aged woman who had been exposed to COVID-19. CDR3s include the opening cysteine and the closing phenylalanine or tryptophan. A D gene is named only where the DNA matches it firmly. Clone size, where shown, is once, few, many, or a class for clones that have expanded.

v_call	d_call	clone_size	j_call	cdr3_nt	cdr3_aa
TRBV19	.	.	TRBJ2-1	TGTGCCAGTAGTCCTCCCCCCTACAATGAGCAGTTCTTC	CASSPPPYNEQFF
TRBV27	.	.	TRBJ2-7	TGTGCCAGCAGTACCAGACTCTCAAGCTCCTACGAGCAGTACTTC	CASSTRLSSSYEQYF
TRBV30	TRBD2	few	TRBJ2-7	TGTGCCTGGAGTGTACCCCCTAGCGGGATAGTCTACGAGCAGTACTTC	CAWSVPPSGIVYEQYF
TRBV7-7	.	.	TRBJ2-2	TGTGCTAGCAGCGTACGTGGTTCGAGCACCGGGGAGCTGTTTTTT	CASSVRGSSTGELFF
TRBV29-1	TRBD1	.	TRBJ1-1	TGCAGCGGGAGGTCGGGACAGGGGGCTTTCTTT	CSGRSGQGAFF
TRBV5-4	.	.	TRBJ2-7	TGTGCCAGCAGCTTCATAGGAGGGGCCGCCTACGAGCAGTACTTC	CASSFIGGAAYEQYF
TRBV24-1	.	.	TRBJ2-3	TGTGCCACCAGTCCTGGGGGCGGGGGTACAGATACGCAGTATTTT	CATSPGGGGTDTQYF
TRBV5-4	TRBD1	once	TRBJ2-1	TGTGCCAGCAGCTTGGAGACAGGGTTTGGGGACAATGAGCAGTTCTTC	CASSLETGFGDNEQFF
TRBV4-1	.	.	TRBJ2-5	TGCGCCAGCAGCCAGGGACTGCAAGAGACCCAGTACTTC	CASSQGLQETQYF
TRBV5-4	TRBD2	once	TRBJ2-7	TGTGCCAGCAGCTCGAGACTAGCGGGGTCCTACGAGCAGTACTTC	CASSSRLAGSYEQYF
TRBV5-6	.	.	TRBJ2-2	TGTGCCAGCAGCGTCCGGGACTCCCCCACCGGGGAGCTGTTTTTT	CASSVRDSPTGELFF
TRBV5-1	.	.	TRBJ2-3	TGCGCCAGCAGCTTGGGGCGGCAGTCACCCACAGATACGCAGTATTTT	CASSLGRQSPTDTQYF
TRBV5-1	.	.	TRBJ2-5	TGCGCCAGCAGCTATGTAAGGGGGGGCCGGGAGACCCAGTACTTC	CASSYVRGGRETQYF
TRBV28	TRBD1	once	TRBJ1-1	TGTGCCAGCAGTGTTACAGGGGTGTCTGAAGCTTTCTTT	CASSVTGVSEAFF
TRBV12-3/TRBV12-4	.	.	TRBJ1-1	TGTGCCAGCAGTCCATTGGGGGGCACTGAAGCTTTCTTT	CASSPLGGTEAFF
TRBV6-5	TRBD1	.	TRBJ1-5	TGTGCCAGCAGGGAGGGACAGATACTCAATCAGCCCCAGCATTTT	CASREGQILNQPQHF
TRBV3-1/TRBV3-2	TRBD2	few	TRBJ2-7	TGTGCCAGCAGCCCGGGGGGGGTGAGGGAGCAGTACTTC	CASSPGGVREQYF
TRBV2	.	.	TRBJ1-1	TGTGCCAGCAGCTACACAAACTCTAGGAACACTGAAGCTTTCTTT	CASSYTNSRNTEAFF
TRBV7-2	.	.	TRBJ1-2	TGTGCCAGCAGCTTCGGCAGAACAGCTTCTAACTATGGCTACACCTTC	CASSFGRTASNYGYTF
TRBV29-1	.	.	TRBJ2-1	TGCAGCGTGCCCCCTGCCGGGAGTGCCTACTACAATGAGCAGTTCTTC	CSVPPAGSAYYNEQFF
TRBV18	.	.	TRBJ1-3	TGTGCCAGCTCACCCCGGGGGGGCTCTCCAAAAGGAACCTCTGGAAACACCATATATTTT	CASSPRGGSPKGTSGNTIYF
TRBV5-5	.	.	TRBJ2-1	TGTGCCAGCAGCTTGGCGAGCTACAATGAGCAGTTCTTC	CASSLASYNEQFF
TRBV3-1/TRBV3-2	.	.	TRBJ1-1	TGTGCCAGCAGCCAAGGGTTTAGAGGGAACACTGAAGCTTTCTTT	CASSQGFRGNTEAFF
TRBV24-1	.	once	TRBJ1-1	TGTGCCACCAGTGATGGCAGAATGAACACTGAAGCTTTCTTT	CATSDGRMNTEAFF
TRBV19	TRBD1	.	TRBJ2-3	TGTGCCAGTAGTATAGGGACAGGGGCAATCACAGATACGCAGTATTTT	CASSIGTGAITDTQYF
TRBV2	TRBD1	.	TRBJ1-3	TGTGCCAGTATGACAGGGGGCGATGGAAACACCATATATTTT	CASMTGGDGNTIYF
TRBV10-3	TRBD1	.	TRBJ2-1	TGTGCCATCAGCGGGACAGGGGGGAGGGATGAGCAGTTCTTC	CAISGTGGRDEQFF
TRBV2	.	.	TRBJ1-1	TGTGCCAGCAGTGAACGGAGCACAGGGTCCGACGCTTTCTTT	CASSERSTGSDAFF
TRBV12-5	.	.	TRBJ1-1	TGTGCTAGTGGTCTCCCTTACGGGATGAACACTGAAGCTTTCTTT	CASGLPYGMNTEAFF
TRBV7-2	.	.	TRBJ2-7	TGTGCCAGCAGCTTAGCTGGCCGCCAATACGAGCAGTACTTC	CASSLAGRQYEQYF
TRBV19	TRBD2	.	TRBJ2-5	TGTGCCAGTAGTCCTACTATACCGGGACTAGCGGTCCAAGAGACCCAGTACTTC	CASSPTIPGLAVQETQYF
TRBV25-1	TRBD1	.	TRBJ2-5	TGTGCCAGCAGTGAACCCCCGGGACAGGGGGCAGGGGAGACCCAGTACTTC	CASSEPPGQGAGETQYF
TRBV5-8	.	.	TRBJ2-6	TGTGCCAGCAGCTTGAACAGCCACTCTGGGGCCAACGTCCTGACTTTC	CASSLNSHSGANVLTF
TRBV5-1	.	few	TRBJ1-2	TGCGCCAGCAGCGAGGGGGTTAACTATGGCTACACCTTC	CASSEGVNYGYTF
TRBV7-2	TRBD1	.	TRBJ2-7	TGTGCCAGCAGCTTGGACAGGGCATACGAGCAGTACTTC	CASSLDRAYEQYF
TRBV11-3	TRBD1	.	TRBJ2-7	TGTGCCAGCAGCCCGAGGACAGGGTCGTACGAGCAGTACTTC	CASSPRTGSYEQYF
TRBV6-5	TRBD1	.	TRBJ1-3	TGTGCCAGCAGGCGGGACAGGGGAGGAAACACCATATATTTT	CASRRDRGGNTIYF
TRBV7-3	.	.	TRBJ2-5	TGTGCCAGCAGACGAACAGGGACAAACCAAGAGACCCAGTACTTC	CASRRTGTNQETQYF
TRBV5-1	TRBD1	.	TRBJ1-2	TGCGCCAGCAGCTCGACGGGACAGGAAAGTGGCTACACCTTC	CASSSTGQESGYTF
TRBV6-5	.	.	TRBJ1-4	TGTGCCAGCAGGCTCAACAGGGAGGGATTCGAAAAACTGTTTTTT	CASRLNREGFEKLFF
TRBV19	.	.	TRBJ1-3	TGTGCCAGTAGTATGGGGCAGGGGACTGGAAACACCATATATTTT	CASSMGQGTGNTIYF
TRBV25-1	TRBD1	.	TRBJ1-1	TGTGCCAGCAGTGCGGGGACAGGCCGTGGCACTGAAGCTTTCTTT	CASSAGTGRGTEAFF
TRBV7-8	TRBD2	.	TRBJ2-4	TGTGCCAGCAGCTTAGCGTCACGGGGGGAAAACATTCAGTACTTC	CASSLASRGENIQYF
TRBV23-1	TRBD1	.	TRBJ1-3	TGCGCCAGCAGTCATATCAAGGACAGGGCCCTCGTGGAACACTCTGGAAACACCATATATTTT	CASSHIKDRALVEHSGNTIYF